This T cell receptor (beta chain) was identified in a study of blood T cells in healthy people across ages. Study-level points and caveats: The study found more naive CD4+ cells and higher diversity in long-lived than aged donors.

With a J-beta primer mix and a sample-barcoded 5' primer, a second PCR ran roughly 6 to 12 cycles. TCRdb passed the 5' RACE reads through MiXCR, listing each CDR3 protein once. Among around 710,000 distinct CDR3 sequences listed, 43% were seen once. This CDR3 contains 16 residues. V dropped 6 bases and J dropped 3; count of bases not matched to a gene: 8. Germline values: CDR1 MDHEN, CDR2 SYDVKM. Comments on this clonotype: Its matching antigen is unknown.

Isolation of PBMCs gave at least 7 million cells per sample. The specimen sequenced was blood. The rearrangement uses TRBV28 and TRBJ1-5; 10 bases are shared with TRBD1. The receptor comes from a woman aged 55-70 years in good health. The CDR3 spells CASRPGTGAANQPQHF. The CDR3 coding sequence is TGTGCCAGCAGACCTGGGACAGGGGCGGCCAATCAGCCCCAGCATTTT.